This T cell receptor beta chain was captured in a study of CD8+ T cells in alopecia areata. Across the study: Tofacitinib administration to treated patients was oral, at 5 to 10 mg twice daily.

Study results and limitations: Normal scalp showed lower clonality than lesional scalp, especially alopecia totalis/universalis. TCRs were shared less clearly across patients than in mice, possibly for HLA-related reasons.

V gave up 5 bases and J gave up 5 bases, with 15 bases separating them. Germline V CDR1 and CDR2: SGHTA, FQGNSA. This CDR3 is built from 14 residues. This clone was counted only a few times. Its antigen remains unidentified. The sequencing template was cDNA reverse transcribed from extracted RNA. This table comes from immunoSEQ multiplex PCR, and its TCRdb copy is limited to in-frame clones, with some not included. Of 150,000 or so clones in the sample, roughly 64% were seen once. The material sequenced was CD4+ T cells sorted from blood, taken at week 0. This TCR came from a human donor with alopecia areata. The genes are TRBV7-2 and TRBJ2-5; D perhaps matches TRBD1 (6 bases). Here the CDR3 reads CASSPGTPWETQYF. CDR3 bases: TGTGCCAGCAGCCCCGGGACACCCTGGGAGACCCAGTACTTC.